The source of this TCR beta chain is a study of post-analysis software for immune sequencing data. Notes on the study in general: There were about 5 TRBV segments more frequent in patients than controls, and TRBV5-6, TRBV5-1 and TRBV20-1 were among them. By F measure, strong co-clustering occurred among samples prepared in the same batch.

cDNA libraries for TCR beta contained unique molecular identifiers. TCRdb fed the PCR reads into MiXCR, producing one record per CDR3 protein. This table has about 560,000 distinct CDR3 sequences, about 44% appearing once. For this clonotype: Its target is not known.

The CDR3 is 13 residues long. V was clipped by 6 bases and J by 0 bases, with 6 bases between them. The sequence was obtained from a girl aged 5 to 17 with multiple sclerosis. Sample: blood. This chain connects TRBV12-3 or TRBV12-4 to TRBJ2-1, with D uncertain. CDR3 loop: CASRYNSYNEQFF. The DNA for the CDR3 is TGTGCCAGCAGATATAACTCCTACAATGAGCAGTTCTTC.